This record covers a single T cell receptor beta chain. Antigen specificity is unknown. This sample is drawn from a study of shared clonotypes between healthy human individuals. Study-wide results and caveats: Four donors held about 5.1% of naive CD4 clonotypes in common.

It was at deep level that the assay was run. Each subset's genomic DNA was split evenly across several immunoSEQ plates. Original data processing: Junction-only immunoSEQ data arrived without quality scores, meaning filtering differed. Libraries were prepared by immunoSEQ multiplex PCR; TCRdb keeps only in-frame clonotypes and omits some of them. The DNA was the basis for D and trimming; V, J and clone size are from that table. Altogether roughly 1,500,000 clones are present, approximately 98.5% being singletons, with the ten largest covering roughly 0.35%. Per germline, CDR1 ENHRY and CDR2 SYGVKD. The V end lost 1 base, the J end lost 7 bases, and 20 bases lay between the germline ends. The CDR3 extends over 17 amino acids.

Source material: naive CD4+ T cells sorted from blood. Subset indicated: CD45RA+ positively selected. The sequence was obtained from a man aged 25 to 40 in good health. The chain combines TRBV10-3 with TRBJ1-5, with D possibly matching TRBD1 (6 bases). CDR3 bases: TGTGCCATCAGTGAGTATCCCCCCCAGGGGATAGACCAGCCCCAGCATTTT. Amino acids: CAISEYPPQGIDQPQHF.